A single sample is the source of the 21 T cell receptor beta chains below, sequenced in a study of blood T cell repertoires in COVID-19. Profiling relied on immunoSEQ multiplex PCR, and the TCRdb table lists in-frame clones only, not all of them. This table has around 200,000 clones, around nine tenths appearing once. The sample taken for sequencing was peripheral blood. These receptors came from a man between 18 and 29 years old with active or convalescent COVID-19.

This chain uses TRBV5-5 with TRBJ1-1, with D tentatively TRBD1 (6 bases). Germline V lookup: CDR1 SGHKS, CDR2 YYEKEE (reference sequence). The V end lost 4 bases, the J end lost 0 bases, and 7 bases lay between the germline ends. This CDR3 has 13 amino acids. The CDR3 spells CASSRTVNTEAFF. CDR3 nucleotides: TGTGCCAGCAGCCGGACAGTGAACACTGAAGCTTTCTTT.

V and J are TRBV16 and TRBJ1-6; weak D call: TRBD1 (5 bases). The V and J ends lost 6 bases and 17 bases respectively, with 23 bases between them. Germline CDR1 and CDR2: KGHSY and FQNENV. The CDR3 spans 14 residues. In DNA form, the CDR3 reads TGTGCCAGCAGTCGCCTCCAAAGCTCGGGGGAATTCCACTTT. This sequence encodes CASSRLQSSGEFHF. Drawing the rest from reference TRBV16 and TRBJ1-6, the complete variable domain is GEEVAQTPKHLVRGEGQKAKLYCAPIKGHSYVFWYQQVLKNEFKFLISFQNENVFDETGMPKERFSAKCLPNSPCSLEIQATKLEDSAVYFCASSRLQSSGEFHFGNGTRLTVT.

The V call is TRBV6-1, the J call TRBJ1-1; 9 bases line up with TRBD1. The V and J ends lost 0 bases and 5 bases, in that order; junction bases with no gene match: 10. Germline V lookup: CDR1 MNHNS, CDR2 SASEGT. The CDR3 has 17 amino acids. The CDR3 spells CASSEAYRTGVPTEAFF. In DNA form, the CDR3 reads TGTGCCAGCAGTGAAGCCTACAGGACAGGGGTACCGACTGAAGCTTTCTTT.

The rearrangement links TRBV28 to TRBJ2-5, with 9 bases fitting TRBD1. CDR1 and CDR2 (germline): MDHEN, SYDVKM. J was trimmed by 3 bases and V by 5 bases; bases with no gene match: 13. The CDR3 runs to 17 residues. Written as DNA, the CDR3 is TGTGCCAGCAGTCCGTCTCGGGGACAGGGAGACGAAGAGACCCAGTACTTC. It is translated as CASSPSRGQGDEETQYF.

The chain links TRBV30 to TRBJ1-2; 11 bases are a match to TRBD1. The V segment lost 2 bases and the J segment 8 bases; nucleotides outside the gene matches: 7. This CDR3 region has 14 residues. CDR1 is GTSNPN and CDR2 is SVGIG in the germline V gene (reference sequence). CDR3 sequence reads: CAWSRGQGALGYTF. The CDR3, as DNA: TGTGCCTGGAGTAGAGGACAGGGGGCGTTGGGCTACACCTTC.

The chain joins TRBV7-3 to TRBJ2-3, with D uncertain. The CDR3 covers 13 residues. Per germline, CDR1 SGHTA and CDR2 FQGTGA. V was clipped by 5 bases and J by 6 bases, with 12 bases between them. The CDR3 region has the DNA TGTGCCAGCAGCACCCTACGAGAGGATACGCAGTATTTT. Amino acid sequence: CASSTLREDTQYF.

This chain joins TRBV19 and TRBJ1-1; TRBD1 matches at 10 bases. CDR3 length equals 15 residues. Trimming removed 6 bases from V and 6 bases from J; junction bases left unmatched: 10. Germline lookup yields CDR1 LNHDA and CDR2 SQIVND (reference sequence). CDR3 DNA sequence: TGTGCCAGTAGACGAGACAGGGGGCGTGTCTCTGAAGCTTTCTTT. Its translation is CASRRDRGRVSEAFF.

The chain employs TRBV7-8 and TRBJ1-1; D may be TRBD1 (6 bases). Between the trimmed V and J ends, which lost 1 base and 2 bases, there was a span of 11 bases. Per germline, CDR1 SGHVS and CDR2 FQNEAQ. This CDR3 spans 15 amino acids. CDR3 sequence (DNA): TGTGCCAGCAGCTTAGTTAAGGGGGTAAACACTGAAGCTTTCTTT. It specifies CASSLVKGVNTEAFF.

The chain joins TRBV2 to TRBJ2-2, with D maybe TRBD1 (6 bases). V shed 6 bases and J shed 5 bases, with 10 bases lying between them. This CDR3 is built from 13 residues. Per germline, CDR1 SNHLY and CDR2 FYNNEI. The CDR3, as DNA: TGTGCCAGCAGCAAACAGGGAACCGGGGAGCTGTTTTTT. Its protein is CASSKQGTGELFF.

This clone was recorded once. The gene calls are TRBV30 and TRBJ1-1; D unclear. CDR3 size: 12 residues. CDR1 GTSNPN and CDR2 SVGIG come from the germline V gene (reference sequence). Trimming removed 4 bases from V and 10 bases from J, with 16 bases in between. CDR3 nucleotides: TGTGCCTGGACCACCTTCGGGTGGAGAGCTTTCTTT. Encoded protein: CAWTTFGWRAFF.

The chain links TRBV5-4 to TRBJ1-2; D is possibly TRBD1 (5 bases). Germline assignment: CDR1 SGHNT and CDR2 YYREEE (reference sequence). V shed 4 bases and J shed 8 bases, with 21 bases lying between them. The CDR3 length is 15 residues. The CDR3 sequence: CASSQIGGDLGGYTF. Here the CDR3 DNA reads TGTGCCAGCAGCCAAATCGGGGGAGACCTTGGCGGCTACACCTTC.

This rearrangement joins TRBV15 to TRBJ2-7, with TRBD2 as a possible D gene (6 bases). The CDR3 contains 16 residues. Germline V CDR1 and CDR2: LNHNV, YYDKDF (reference sequence). V was clipped by 0 bases and J by 2 bases, with 14 bases between them. The CDR3: CATSRDFEGLAYEQYF. The CDR3 DNA reads TGTGCCACCAGCAGAGATTTTGAGGGACTGGCCTACGAGCAGTACTTC.

This clone has ten or more counts. V and J are TRBV27 and TRBJ2-3; D possibly corresponds to TRBD1 (5 bases). Germline V lookup: CDR1 MNHEY, CDR2 SMNVEV (reference sequence). There are 13 residues in the CDR3. The ends were cut back, 6 bases at V and 8 bases at J, with 15 bases in the middle. This chain's CDR3 is CASSLGRFGTQYF. Written as DNA, the CDR3 is TGTGCCAGCAGCCTGGGGCGCTTTGGTACGCAGTATTTT.

The chain joins TRBV27 to TRBJ1-6; no clear D. This CDR3 has 15 residues. The germline V and J ends were trimmed by 5 bases and 9 bases, with 17 bases remaining between them. Per germline, CDR1 MNHEY and CDR2 SMNVEV (reference sequence). In DNA form, the CDR3 reads TGTGCCAGCAGTCCTCGGGTCAGATCGGGTTCACCCCTCCACTTT. Its translation is CASSPRVRSGSPLHF.

This chain uses TRBV19 with TRBJ2-1, with 7 bases lining up with TRBD2. CDR1 is LNHDA and CDR2 is SQIVND in the germline V gene (reference sequence). The CDR3 runs 15 residues. J gave up 7 bases and V 5 bases, and 11 bases lay outside the gene matches. CDR3 bases: TGTGCCAGTAGTCAGCGGCGCGGGAGTGGTAATGAGCAGTTCTTC. Amino acid sequence: CASSQRRGSGNEQFF.

Of note for this clone: The sample holds other DNA sequences that translate to the same CDR3. The rearrangement links TRBV5-4 to TRBJ2-1; D might be TRBD1 (6 bases). The germline CDR1 and CDR2 sequences are SGHNT and YYREEE (reference sequence). This CDR3 region has 15 residues. The germline V and J ends were trimmed by 2 bases and 0 bases, with 9 bases remaining between them. This CDR3 is CASSLDRSSYNEQFF. The CDR3 region has the DNA TGTGCCAGCAGCTTAGACAGGAGCTCCTACAATGAGCAGTTCTTC.

The chain joins TRBV24-1 to TRBJ1-1, with TRBD1 matching over 9 bases. In germline, CDR1 is KGHDR, CDR2 SFDVKD. Losses at the gene ends were 4 bases for V and 6 bases for J; bases not matched to a gene: 8. CDR3 length: 15 amino acids. Written as DNA, the CDR3 is TGTGCCACCAGTGAAATGGGACAGGGAGTCCCTGAAGCTTTCTTT. Residues: CATSEMGQGVPEAFF.

V is TRBV6-5 and J is TRBJ1-2, with a possible D match to TRBD1 (5 bases). CDR1 is MNHEY and CDR2 is SVGAGI in the germline V gene. The CDR3 contains 15 residues. Between the trimmed V and J ends, which lost 5 bases and 0 bases, there was a span of 13 bases. As DNA, the CDR3 is TGTGCCAGCAGTACCGGTCAGGGCGCTAACTATGGCTACACCTTC. It is translated as CASSTGQGANYGYTF.

This clone is a singleton in its sample. The J gene is TRBJ2-7, the V gene TRBV2, with 13 bases lining up with TRBD2. The CDR3 has 15 amino acids. V lost 8 bases to trimming and J lost 8 bases; unmatched junction nucleotides: 12. Germline lookup yields CDR1 SNHLY and CDR2 FYNNEI. In nucleotides, the CDR3 is TGTGCCAGCTATGGGACTAGCGGGGACTACGAAAAGCAGTACTTC. Its translation: CASYGTSGDYEKQYF. Filled out from reference TRBV2 and TRBJ2-7, the complete variable domain reads EPEVTQTPSHQVTQMGQEVILRCVPISNHLYFYWYRQILGQKVEFLVSFYNNEISEKSEIFDDQFSVERPDGSNFTLKIRSTKLEDSAMYFCASYGTSGDYEKQYFGPGTRLTVT.

This chain links TRBV5-6 with TRBJ2-5; 8 nucleotides line up with TRBD2. Germline V CDR1 and CDR2: SGHDT, YYEEEE. The CDR3 sequence is 14 residues long. The V segment lost 2 bases and the J segment 4 bases; nucleotides outside the gene matches: 4. The chain's CDR3 is CASSFSGGAETQYF. The CDR3 DNA is TGTGCCAGCAGCTTTTCCGGGGGGGCAGAGACCCAGTACTTC.

The CDR3 sequence: CASRMGGQETQYF. In nucleotides, the CDR3 is TGTGCCAGCAGGATGGGGGGCCAAGAGACCCAGTACTTC. The V call is TRBV6-5, the J call TRBJ2-5; a weak D match, TRBD2 (6 bases). The germline gives CDR1 MNHEY, CDR2 SVGAGI. Trimming pared 6 bases from V and 1 base from J, leaving 9 bases between. The CDR3 length is 13 residues.